Shown below are 17 T cell receptor beta chains from a single sample sequenced in a study of radiation and T cells in renal cell carcinoma (dated by TCRdb to about 2020). The meaning of the sample's time point label: blood 2 weeks post-SBRT. Explained via the paper, the treatment or condition label denotes: 15 Gy SBRT to primary tumor, nephrectomy 4 weeks later. The method behind the library was the immunoSEQ multiplex PCR assay. Sourced from immuneACCESS, this table was stored by TCRdb with only in-frame sequences that have V and J called. A share of the clones is absent; for the studies checked, an unresolved V gene accounts for under half, and the remainder has no known explanation. For this sample the table gives around 76,000 clones, of which roughly 80% were detected only once. The top ten clonotypes cover nearly 6% of the sample. The sample here was blood, taken from a patient whose treatment included radiotherapy and nephrectomy. These receptors came from a man aged 60-69 years with renal cell carcinoma.

The chain joins TRBV19 to TRBJ1-1; no clear D gene. The CDR3 sequence is 14 residues long. Germline CDR1 is LNHDA and CDR2 is SQIVND (reference sequence). V dropped 7 bases and J dropped 1 base, with 13 bases sitting between them. The CDR3 region has the DNA TGTGCCAGTATAGCCGCTGCGGGGAACACTGAAGCTTTCTTT. This gives the protein CASIAAAGNTEAFF.

This sequence joins TRBV7-2 and TRBJ1-2; no definite D call. The germline V gene has CDR1 SGHTA and CDR2 FQGNSA. The CDR3 spans 15 residues. Trimming cost V 5 bases and J 4 bases, with 17 bases left between them. CDR3 in amino acids: CASSGNAGSAYGYTF. The CDR3 bases are TGTGCCAGCAGCGGTAACGCCGGGAGTGCCTATGGCTACACCTTC.

The V call is TRBV27, the J call TRBJ2-5; 10 positions match TRBD2. CDR1 and CDR2 (germline): MNHEY, SMNVEV (reference sequence). CDR3 length equals 15 residues. Trimming at V came to 3 bases and at J to 5 bases, leaving 6 bases not matched to a gene. The CDR3 is CASSLQLAGWETQYF. CDR3 in DNA: TGTGCCAGCAGTTTGCAACTAGCGGGATGGGAGACCCAGTACTTC.

The J gene is TRBJ2-2, the V gene TRBV25-1; the D gene could be TRBD1 or TRBD2 (5 bases each). In germline, CDR1 is MGHDK, CDR2 SYGVNS. The CDR3 is 14 residues long. With 4 bases removed from V and 6 bases from J, the gap between germline ends came to 12 bases. The CDR3 loop is CASSGGGRAGELFF. As DNA, the CDR3 is TGTGCCAGCAGTGGTGGGGGAAGAGCCGGGGAGCTGTTTTTT.

The chain combines TRBV5-1 with TRBJ2-1; the D call may be TRBD1 or TRBD2 (5 bases each). The V end was cut by 4 bases, the J end by 8 bases, with 19 bases between. Germline CDR1 SGHRS, CDR2 YFSETQ. There are 15 residues in the CDR3. CDR3 sequence reads: CASSLQGTRGDEQFF. CDR3 bases: TGCGCCAGCAGCCTCCAGGGAACGAGGGGCGATGAGCAGTTCTTC.

CDR3 loop: CASKHRDRVGTQYF. CDR3 nucleotides: TGTGCCAGCAAACACCGGGACAGGGTCGGGACCCAGTACTTC. J is TRBJ2-5 and V is TRBV2; 9 positions agree with TRBD1. This CDR3 has 14 residues. The germline V gene has CDR1 SNHLY and CDR2 FYNNEI. V lost 7 bases to trimming and J lost 7 bases; unmatched junction nucleotides: 10. Complete variable domain (other parts from reference TRBV2 and TRBJ2-5): EPEVTQTPSHQVTQMGQEVILRCVPISNHLYFYWYRQILGQKVEFLVSFYNNEISEKSEIFDDQFSVERPDGSNFTLKIRSTKLEDSAMYFCASKHRDRVGTQYFGPGTRLLVL.

This clone has only one observation. The rearrangement joins TRBV29-1 to TRBJ2-5; 8 bases agree with TRBD2. Losses at the gene ends were 4 bases for V and 3 bases for J; bases not matched to a gene: 4. Germline V gene data show CDR1 as SQVTM and CDR2 as ANQGSEA. This CDR3 comprises 13 residues. CDR3 nucleotide sequence: TGCAGCGTTGCAGGGACTAGTAAAGAGACCCAGTACTTC. Translation gives CSVAGTSKETQYF.

The chain employs TRBV18 and TRBJ2-7; no definite D call. Germline-derived CDR1 and CDR2 are KGHSH and LQKENI. This CDR3 has 17 residues. Trimming left V 5 bases short and J 1 base short, with 21 bases between. The CDR3 DNA follows: TGTGCCAGCTCATCCGCCGACCTCCCTGCCGGGTCCTACGAGCAGTACTTC. Protein: CASSSADLPAGSYEQYF.

V usage is TRBV27 and J usage is TRBJ2-5; 9 positions agree with TRBD1. This CDR3 contains 13 residues. With V trimmed by 6 bases and J by 3 bases, 2 bases remained unmatched. Germline V gene lookup returns CDR1 MNHEY and CDR2 SMNVEV (reference sequence). The CDR3 DNA reads as TGTGCCAGCAGCTGGGACAGGGAAGAGACCCAGTACTTC. This encodes CASSWDREETQYF.

This chain joins TRBV4-2 and TRBJ2-2; 11 bases are shared with TRBD1. This CDR3 contains 14 residues. Trimming took 4 bases from V and 5 from J; bases not matched to a gene: 0. Germline lookup yields CDR1 LGHNA and CDR2 YNFKEQ. CDR3 protein: CASSRDRGTGELFF. The CDR3 DNA is TGTGCCAGCAGCCGGGACAGGGGGACCGGGGAGCTGTTTTTT.

The V and J genes are TRBV27 and TRBJ2-7; TRBD1 agrees at 7 bases. The CDR3 is 15 residues long. From germline, CDR1 is MNHEY and CDR2 SMNVEV (reference sequence). The junction had 11 bases not matched to a gene; V was cut back by 6 bases and J by 3 bases. CDR3: CASSVPGQPYYEQYF. CDR3 in DNA: TGTGCCAGCAGCGTCCCGGGACAGCCTTACTACGAGCAGTACTTC.

This chain connects TRBV14 to TRBJ2-4; weak D call: TRBD1 (5 bases). The CDR3 has 11 amino acids. Deletions cut 6 bases from V and 9 bases from J, with 9 bases between. CDR1 is SGHDN and CDR2 is FVKESK in the germline V gene. The CDR3 nucleotides are TGTGCCAGCAGTCAGGGTACCATTCAGTACTTC. It translates to CASSQGTIQYF.

This clone was seen only a few times. CDR3 amino acids: CASSRLGTEQYF. Here the CDR3 DNA reads TGTGCCAGCAGCCGCCTGGGGACCGAGCAGTACTTC. This chain uses TRBV11-1 with TRBJ2-7, with D possibly called TRBD1 or TRBD2 (5 bases each). Looked up from germline, CDR1 is SGHAT and CDR2 is FQDESV (reference sequence). Trimming took off 5 bases at V and 6 bases at J, with 11 bases between the two ends. The length of the CDR3 is 12 residues. Combining the CDR3 with reference TRBV11-1 and TRBJ2-7 gives the whole variable domain EAEVAQSPRYKITEKSQAVAFWCDPISGHATLYWYRQILGQGPELLVQFQDESVVDDSQLPKDRFSAERLKGVDSTLKIQPAELGDSAMYLCASSRLGTEQYFGPGTRLTVT.

This clone appeared a few times. V usage is TRBV4-3 and J usage is TRBJ2-1; D gene unclear. Trimming removed 1 base at V and 8 bases at J, with 27 bases between. Germline loops: CDR1 LGHNA, CDR2 YSLEER. This CDR3 has 19 amino acids. In DNA, the CDR3 is TGCGCCAGCAGCCAAGGCGTAGAATGGCGGTCTACTCCTACGGATGAGCAGTTCTTC. This codes for CASSQGVEWRSTPTDEQFF.

This clone was seen just once. The J gene is TRBJ2-7, the V gene TRBV4-1; 8 bases map to TRBD2. The CDR3 is 16 residues long. J lost 7 bases, V lost 0 bases, and 11 bases had no gene match. Germline values: CDR1 MGHRA, CDR2 YSYEKL. CDR3 in amino acids: CASSQDPSGPLREQYF. In DNA, the CDR3 is TGCGCCAGCAGCCAAGATCCTAGCGGGCCCTTGAGGGAGCAGTACTTC.

The chain couples TRBV19 to TRBJ2-1, with D hard to call. The germline V gene has CDR1 LNHDA and CDR2 SQIVND (reference sequence). The V gene lost 4 bases and the J gene lost 4 bases, with 17 bases spanning the gap. This CDR3 contains 16 residues. The CDR3 protein is CASSTPWRGEYNEQFF. The CDR3 coding sequence is TGTGCCAGTAGTACGCCGTGGAGAGGCGAGTACAATGAGCAGTTCTTC. The complete variable domain, with remaining parts taken from reference TRBV19 and TRBJ2-1, reads DGGITQSPKYLFRKEGQNVTLSCEQNLNHDAMYWYRQDPGQGLRLIYYSQIVNDFQKGDIAEGYSVSREKKESFPLTVTSAQKNPTAFYLCASSTPWRGEYNEQFFGPGTRLTVL.

This chain connects TRBV10-1 to TRBJ2-1; 9 bases align to TRBD2. The CDR3 loop spans 14 amino acids. V was pared by 5 bases and J by 7 bases, with 6 bases of the junction left unmatched. CDR1 is WNHNN, CDR2 SYGVQD, per germline (reference sequence). The CDR3 spells CASSQAGGQNEQFF. The CDR3 DNA reads TGCGCCAGCAGTCAAGCGGGAGGCCAGAATGAGCAGTTCTTC.